This T cell receptor (beta chain) was retrieved from a study of regulatory T cells in long-lasting Graves disease. This CDR3 contains 13 residues. Per the germline V gene, CDR1 is SGHRS and CDR2 is YFSETQ. V was trimmed by 3 bases and J by 4 bases, leaving 10 bases between them. Arm-PCR of CDR3 regions with iRepertoire HTBI primers generated TCR beta libraries. A single record per CDR3 protein comes from TCRdb applying MiXCR to the multiplex PCR reads. Of under 400,000 distinct CDR3 sequences listed, over 15% are singletons. This clonotype was seen many times. Described time point: newly diagnosed GD, antithyroid drugs for less than 3 months. PBMC-extracted RNA yielded the TCR library. The data were also submitted as part of a second study, on T cells in Graves' hyperthyroidism and ophthalmopathy.

The material was peripheral blood mononuclear cells (PBMCs), obtained at new diagnosis, from a patient treated with antithyroid drugs. The TCR sequence derives from a middle-aged man with Graves disease. The V and J genes are TRBV5-1 and TRBJ1-2; D perhaps matches TRBD1 (5 bases). The CDR3 nucleotides read TGCGCCAGCAGCTCGCTCGGGGGCTATGGCTACACCTTC. Protein: CASSSLGGYGYTF.